What follows are 14 T cell receptor beta chains derived from one specimen sequenced in a study of CD8+CD57+ T cells in acquired aplastic anemia. It was genomic DNA that served as the template for profiling TCR beta VDJ and CDR3. TCRdb analysed the reads with MiXCR anew, one entry per CDR3 protein. Here the sample spans about 160,000 distinct CDR3 sequences, around 45% being singletons. The material sequenced was sorted CD4+, CD8+, or CD8+CD57+ T cells (not recorded which) from PBMCs. These receptors originate from a human donor in good health.

Remarks on this clonotype: At one boundary the junction diverges from the germline segment, which might be a read error. The chain is built from TRBV7-3 and TRBJ2-1; TRBD2 aligns across 7 bases. The length of the CDR3 is 16 residues. CDR1 and CDR2 (germline): SGHTA, FQGTGA. The CDR3 sequence: CASSLQSGGRTVERIF. The CDR3 nucleotides are TGTGCCAGCAGCTTACAGTCGGGCGGGAGAACGGTTGAGCGGATCTTC.

This clonotype occurred a few times. The gene calls are TRBV27 and TRBJ2-1; the match to TRBD1 covers 9 bases. CDR1 is MNHEY and CDR2 is SMNVEV in the germline V gene (reference sequence). Trimming took 8 bases from V and 3 from J; bases not matched to a gene: 11. This CDR3 spans 16 amino acids. The CDR3 protein is CASFKQGTGNYNEQFF. The CDR3 nucleotides are TGTGCCAGCTTCAAACAGGGGACAGGGAACTACAATGAGCAGTTCTTC.

The genes are TRBV29-1 and TRBJ2-1; no clear D. Germline V gives CDR1 SQVTM, CDR2 ANQGSEA. The CDR3 runs to 11 residues. Trimming removed 6 bases from V and 6 bases from J, with 9 bases in between. The CDR3 sequence: CSVPSLNEQFF. The CDR3 bases are TGCAGCGTCCCGAGCCTCAATGAGCAGTTCTTC.

In the case of this clonotype: At one of its ends the junction is not consistent with the germline gene, which may arise from a read error. DNA of the CDR3: TGCACCTCAAGCGGGGGGGCCGGGGATACGCAGTATTTT. This encodes CTSSGGAGDTQYF. The chain couples TRBV10-3 to TRBJ2-3, with TRBD2 matching over 10 bases. The CDR3 consists of 13 residues. Germline-derived CDR1 and CDR2 are ENHRY and SYGVKD.

The chain recombines TRBV25-1 with TRBJ2-7; 7 nucleotides match TRBD1. The CDR3 contains 14 residues. CDR1 is MGHDK, CDR2 SYGVNS, per germline. After removal of 4 bases from V and 0 bases from J, the junction contained 3 bases not matched to a gene. DNA of the CDR3: TGTGCCAGCAGTGGGGGGACAGCCTCCTACGAGCAGTACTTC. Its translation: CASSGGTASYEQYF.

The chain has TRBV20-1 and TRBJ2-1; D unresolved. This CDR3 has 15 amino acids. The germline V gene encodes CDR1 DFQATT and CDR2 SNEGSKA (reference sequence). Deletions cut 0 bases from V and 7 bases from J, with 16 bases between. The CDR3 reads CSARDPDRATNEQFF. The CDR3 region has the DNA TGCAGTGCTAGAGACCCGGATCGAGCGACGAATGAGCAGTTCTTC.

At least ten counts were recorded for this clonotype. The V gene is TRBV19, the J gene TRBJ2-7; 7 positions agree with TRBD2. Looked up from germline, CDR1 is LNHDA and CDR2 is SQIVND (reference sequence). The length of the CDR3 is 15 residues. With V trimmed by 3 bases and J by 5 bases, 10 bases remained unmatched. CDR3 protein: CASSITGGGGHEQYF. CDR3 nucleotide sequence: TGTGCCAGTAGTATCACTGGCGGGGGAGGCCACGAGCAGTACTTC.

This clonotype has at least ten counts. J is TRBJ2-7 and V is TRBV7-9; 9 positions match TRBD1. This CDR3 is built from 16 residues. Looked up from germline, CDR1 is SEHNR and CDR2 is FQNEAQ (reference sequence). Trimming at V came to 6 bases and at J to 6 bases, leaving 15 bases not matched to a gene. As DNA, the CDR3 is TGTGCCAGCAGTTTGGGGGTAGGGACAGGGAATTTCGAGCAGTACTTC. Amino acids: CASSLGVGTGNFEQYF.

This chain connects TRBV9 to TRBJ2-1; TRBD1 is a possible D gene (5 bases). Trimming pared 0 bases from V and 1 base from J, leaving 8 bases between. The CDR3 is 15 residues long. From germline, CDR1 is SGDLS and CDR2 YYNGEE. The CDR3 reads CASSVDPGSYNEQFF. CDR3 DNA: TGTGCCAGCAGCGTAGATCCAGGGTCCTACAATGAGCAGTTCTTC.

This clonotype came up many times. The chain has TRBV7-8 and TRBJ2-3, with D tentatively TRBD1 or TRBD2 (5 bases each). The CDR3 has 17 amino acids. CDR1 is SGHVS and CDR2 is FQNEAQ in the germline V gene. Trimming left V 5 bases short and J 0 bases short, with 18 bases between. Written as DNA, the CDR3 is TGTGCCAGCAGCCATAGAAAGGGACCGGGGAGCACAGATACGCAGTATTTT. Protein product: CASSHRKGPGSTDTQYF. The variable domain in full, completed from reference TRBV7-8 and TRBJ2-3, reads GAGVSQSPRYKVAKRGQDVALRCDPISGHVSLFWYQQALGQGPEFLTYFQNEAQLDKSGLPSDRFFAERPEGSVSTLKIQRTQQEDSAVYLCASSHRKGPGSTDTQYFGPGTRLTVL.

This clonotype has at least ten counts. The chain combines TRBV5-1 with TRBJ2-3; 10 positions match TRBD2. This CDR3 has 14 residues. Germline V CDR1 and CDR2: SGHRS, YFSETQ. Unmatched junction bases numbered 3, after V lost 4 bases and J lost 4 bases. CDR3 sequence reads: CASSPGTSADTQYF. The CDR3, as DNA: TGCGCCAGCAGCCCTGGGACTAGCGCAGATACGCAGTATTTT.

The chain carries TRBV10-3 and TRBJ2-7, with D tentatively TRBD1 (6 bases). Trimming took 0 bases from V and 7 from J, leaving 16 bases between them. The CDR3 runs 15 residues. Germline V gene sequence: CDR1 ENHRY, CDR2 SYGVKD. The CDR3 DNA sequence: TGTGCCATCAGTGAGTCAACAGGGAGATCGGGAGAGCAGTACTTC. Translated: CAISESTGRSGEQYF.

This chain connects TRBV30 to TRBJ1-6; D is undetermined. The CDR3 covers 14 residues. V was trimmed by 0 bases and J by 10 bases, leaving 13 bases between them. Germline assignment: CDR1 GTSNPN and CDR2 SVGIG (reference sequence). The CDR3 sequence is CAWSVQPGKSPLHF. In DNA, the CDR3 is TGTGCCTGGAGTGTGCAGCCGGGTAAGTCACCCCTCCACTTT.

This clonotype was counted only a few times. The chain carries TRBV2 and TRBJ1-4; weak D call: TRBD1 (6 bases). V shed 7 bases and J shed 11 bases, with 17 bases lying between them. The CDR3 has 13 residues. Germline values: CDR1 SNHLY, CDR2 FYNNEI. CDR3 amino acids: CASIKEQGAKLFF. CDR3 nucleotide sequence: TGTGCCAGCATCAAGGAACAGGGTGCGAAACTGTTTTTT.